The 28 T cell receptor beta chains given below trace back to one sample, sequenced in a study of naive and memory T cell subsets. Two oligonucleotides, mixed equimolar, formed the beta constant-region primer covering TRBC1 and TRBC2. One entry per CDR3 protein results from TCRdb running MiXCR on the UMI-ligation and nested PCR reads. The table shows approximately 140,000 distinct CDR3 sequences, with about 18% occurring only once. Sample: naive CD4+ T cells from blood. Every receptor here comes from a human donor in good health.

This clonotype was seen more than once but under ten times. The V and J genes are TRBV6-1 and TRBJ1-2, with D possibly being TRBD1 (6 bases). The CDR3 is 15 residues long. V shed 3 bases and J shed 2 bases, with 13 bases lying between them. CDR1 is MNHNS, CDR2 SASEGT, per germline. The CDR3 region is CASSDAGAENYGYTF. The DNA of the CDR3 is TGTGCCAGCAGTGATGCAGGGGCCGAAAACTATGGCTACACCTTC.

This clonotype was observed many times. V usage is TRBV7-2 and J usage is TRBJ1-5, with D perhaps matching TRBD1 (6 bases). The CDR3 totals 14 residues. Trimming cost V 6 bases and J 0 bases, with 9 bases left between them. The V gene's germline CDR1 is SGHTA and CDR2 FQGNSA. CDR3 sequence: CASSLDSSNQPQHF. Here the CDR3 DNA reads TGTGCCAGCAGTTTGGACAGTAGCAATCAGCCCCAGCATTTT.

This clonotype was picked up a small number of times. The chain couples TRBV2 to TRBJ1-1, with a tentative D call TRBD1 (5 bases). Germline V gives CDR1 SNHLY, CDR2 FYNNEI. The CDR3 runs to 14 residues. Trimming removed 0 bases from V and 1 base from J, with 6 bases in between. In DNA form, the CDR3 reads TGTGCCAGCAGTGAAGCGGGGCGGAACACTGAAGCTTTCTTT. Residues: CASSEAGRNTEAFF.

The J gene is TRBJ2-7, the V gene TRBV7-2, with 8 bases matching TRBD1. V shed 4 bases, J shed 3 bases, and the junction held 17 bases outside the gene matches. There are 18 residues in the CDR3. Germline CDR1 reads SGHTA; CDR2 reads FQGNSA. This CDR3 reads CASSSPTASGGLGYEQYF. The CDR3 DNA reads TGTGCCAGCAGCTCCCCGACCGCATCAGGGGGCTTGGGCTACGAGCAGTACTTC.

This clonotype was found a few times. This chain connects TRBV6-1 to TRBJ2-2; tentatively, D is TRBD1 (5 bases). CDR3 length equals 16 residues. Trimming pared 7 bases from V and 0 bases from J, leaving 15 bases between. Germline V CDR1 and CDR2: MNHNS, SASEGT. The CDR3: CASTQMGLANTGELFF. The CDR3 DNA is TGTGCCAGCACCCAAATGGGGCTAGCGAACACCGGGGAGCTGTTTTTT.

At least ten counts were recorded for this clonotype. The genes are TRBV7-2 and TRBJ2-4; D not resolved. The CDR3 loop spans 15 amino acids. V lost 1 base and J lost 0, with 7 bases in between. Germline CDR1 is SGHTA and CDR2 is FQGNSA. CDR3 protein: CASSLVAVAKNIQYF. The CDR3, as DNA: TGTGCCAGCAGCTTAGTAGCAGTAGCCAAAAACATTCAGTACTTC.

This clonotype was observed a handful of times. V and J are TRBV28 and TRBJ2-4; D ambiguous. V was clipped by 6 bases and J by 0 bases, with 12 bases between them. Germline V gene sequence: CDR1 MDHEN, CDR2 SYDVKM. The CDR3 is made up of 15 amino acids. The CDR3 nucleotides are TGTGCCAGCAGATCCTTTGGTCTAGCCAAAAACATTCAGTACTTC. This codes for CASRSFGLAKNIQYF.

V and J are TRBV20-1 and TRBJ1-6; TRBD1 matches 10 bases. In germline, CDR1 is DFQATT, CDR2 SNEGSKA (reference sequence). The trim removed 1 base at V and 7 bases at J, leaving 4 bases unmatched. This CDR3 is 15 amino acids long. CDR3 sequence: CSARGGTGENSPLHF. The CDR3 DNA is TGCAGTGCTAGAGGCGGGACAGGGGAAAATTCACCCCTCCACTTT.

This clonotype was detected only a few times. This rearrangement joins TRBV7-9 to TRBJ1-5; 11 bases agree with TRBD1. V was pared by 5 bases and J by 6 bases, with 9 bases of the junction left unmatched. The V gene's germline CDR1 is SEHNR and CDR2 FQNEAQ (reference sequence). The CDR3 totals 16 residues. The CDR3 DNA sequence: TGTGCCAGCAGCGCAAAGGGACAGGGGGACATTCAGCCCCAGCATTTT. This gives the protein CASSAKGQGDIQPQHF.

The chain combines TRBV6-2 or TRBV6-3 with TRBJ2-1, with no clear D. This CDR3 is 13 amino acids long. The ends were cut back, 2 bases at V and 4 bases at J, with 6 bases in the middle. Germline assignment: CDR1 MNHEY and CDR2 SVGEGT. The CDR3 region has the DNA TGTGCCAGCAGTTACCCCGAATACAATGAGCAGTTCTTC. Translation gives CASSYPEYNEQFF.

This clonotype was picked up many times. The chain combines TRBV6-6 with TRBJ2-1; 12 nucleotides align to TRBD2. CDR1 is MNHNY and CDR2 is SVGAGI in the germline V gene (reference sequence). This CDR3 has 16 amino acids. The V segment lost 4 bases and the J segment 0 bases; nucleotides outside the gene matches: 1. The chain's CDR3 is CASSSTSGSSYNEQFF. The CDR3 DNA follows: TGTGCCAGCAGTTCGACTAGCGGGAGCTCCTACAATGAGCAGTTCTTC.

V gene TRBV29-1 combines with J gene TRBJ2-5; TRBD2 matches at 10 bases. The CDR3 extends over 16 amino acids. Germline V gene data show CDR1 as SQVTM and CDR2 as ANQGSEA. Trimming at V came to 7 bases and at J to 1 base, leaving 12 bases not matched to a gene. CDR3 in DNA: TGCAGCGCCCACGGCGCCGGGACTAGCGCCCAAGAGACCCAGTACTTC. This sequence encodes CSAHGAGTSAQETQYF.

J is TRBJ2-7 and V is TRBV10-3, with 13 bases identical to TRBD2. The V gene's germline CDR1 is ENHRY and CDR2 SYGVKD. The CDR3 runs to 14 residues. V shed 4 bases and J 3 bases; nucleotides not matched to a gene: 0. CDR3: CAISGTSGSYEQYF. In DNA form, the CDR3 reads TGTGCCATCAGTGGGACTAGCGGGAGCTACGAGCAGTACTTC.

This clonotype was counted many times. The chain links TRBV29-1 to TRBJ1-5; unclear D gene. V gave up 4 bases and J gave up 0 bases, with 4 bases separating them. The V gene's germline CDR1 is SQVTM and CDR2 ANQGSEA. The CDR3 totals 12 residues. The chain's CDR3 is CSVGSSNQPQHF. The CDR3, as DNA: TGCAGCGTTGGCAGTAGCAATCAGCCCCAGCATTTT.

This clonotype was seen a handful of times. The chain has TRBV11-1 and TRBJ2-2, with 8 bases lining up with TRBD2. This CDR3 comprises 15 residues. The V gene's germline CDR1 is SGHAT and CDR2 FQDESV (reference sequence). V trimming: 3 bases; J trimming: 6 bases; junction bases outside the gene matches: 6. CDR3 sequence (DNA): TGTGCCAGCAGCTTCGGGAGGGCAGGCCCCGGGGAGCTGTTTTTT. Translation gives CASSFGRAGPGELFF.

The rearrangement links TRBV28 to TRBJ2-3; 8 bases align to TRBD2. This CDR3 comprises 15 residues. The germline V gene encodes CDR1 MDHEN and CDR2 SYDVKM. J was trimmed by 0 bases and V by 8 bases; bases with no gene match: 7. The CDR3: CASSSSGGSTDTQYF. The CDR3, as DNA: TGTGCCAGCTCCTCCAGCGGGGGAAGCACAGATACGCAGTATTTT. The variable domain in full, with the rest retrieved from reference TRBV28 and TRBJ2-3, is DVKVTQSSRYLVKRTGEKVFLECVQDMDHENMFWYRQDPGLGLRLIYFSYDVKMKEKGDIPEGYSVSREKKERFSLILESASTNQTSMYLCASSSSGGSTDTQYFGPGTRLTVL.

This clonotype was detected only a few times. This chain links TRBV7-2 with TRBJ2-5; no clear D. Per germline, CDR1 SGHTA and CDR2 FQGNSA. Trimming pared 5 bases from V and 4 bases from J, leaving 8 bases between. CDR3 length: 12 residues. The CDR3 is CASSLDLETQYF. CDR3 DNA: TGTGCCAGCAGCCTAGATCTAGAGACCCAGTACTTC.

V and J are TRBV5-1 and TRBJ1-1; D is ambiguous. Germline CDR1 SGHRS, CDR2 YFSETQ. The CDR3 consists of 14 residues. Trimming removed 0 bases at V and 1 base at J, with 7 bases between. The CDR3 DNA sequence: TGCGCCAGCAGCTTGGACCTCCGGAACACTGAAGCTTTCTTT. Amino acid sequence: CASSLDLRNTEAFF.

The CDR3 spells CASSQVVGGNQPQHF. CDR3 in DNA: TGTGCCAGCAGCCAAGTGGTAGGGGGCAATCAGCCCCAGCATTTT. The V gene is TRBV3-1, the J gene TRBJ1-5; maybe TRBD1 (5 bases). Germline CDR1 is LGHDT and CDR2 is YNNKEL (reference sequence). V lost 1 base and J 2 bases, leaving 9 bases between the germline ends. The CDR3 is 15 residues long.

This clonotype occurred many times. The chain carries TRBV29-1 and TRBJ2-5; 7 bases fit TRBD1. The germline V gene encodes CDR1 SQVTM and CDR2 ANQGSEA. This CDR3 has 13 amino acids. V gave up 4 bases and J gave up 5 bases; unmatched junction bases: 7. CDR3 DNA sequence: TGCAGCGTTGTAAACAGGGGACAGGAGACCCAGTACTTC. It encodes CSVVNRGQETQYF.

CDR3 amino acids: CAWSVRRTSGTQETQYF. The CDR3 DNA sequence: TGTGCCTGGAGTGTACGACGGACTAGCGGGACCCAAGAGACCCAGTACTTC. The rearrangement joins TRBV30 to TRBJ2-5; TRBD2 aligns across 12 bases. The V segment lost 0 bases and the J segment 1 base; nucleotides outside the gene matches: 6. This CDR3 has 17 residues. Germline V gives CDR1 GTSNPN, CDR2 SVGIG (reference sequence).

The CDR3 sequence is CASSPEGEGGTGELFF. In DNA, the CDR3 is TGTGCCAGCTCACCAGAGGGGGAAGGAGGCACCGGGGAGCTGTTTTTT. V gene TRBV18 combines with J gene TRBJ2-2; tentative D call: TRBD1 (6 bases). Trimming removed 2 bases at V and 4 bases at J, with 14 bases between. The CDR3 is made up of 16 amino acids. The germline gives CDR1 KGHSH, CDR2 LQKENI.

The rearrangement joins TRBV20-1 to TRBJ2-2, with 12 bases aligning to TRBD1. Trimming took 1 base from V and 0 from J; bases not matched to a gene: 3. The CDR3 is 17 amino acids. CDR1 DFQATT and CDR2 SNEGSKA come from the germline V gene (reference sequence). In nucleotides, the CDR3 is TGCAGTGCTAGAGTGGGACAGGGGGCTGCGAACACCGGGGAGCTGTTTTTT. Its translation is CSARVGQGAANTGELFF.

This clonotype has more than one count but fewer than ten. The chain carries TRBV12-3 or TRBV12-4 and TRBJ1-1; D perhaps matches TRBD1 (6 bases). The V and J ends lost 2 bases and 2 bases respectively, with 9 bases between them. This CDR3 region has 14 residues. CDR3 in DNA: TGTGCCAGCAGTTTAAGGGGGACCAACACTGAAGCTTTCTTT. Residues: CASSLRGTNTEAFF.

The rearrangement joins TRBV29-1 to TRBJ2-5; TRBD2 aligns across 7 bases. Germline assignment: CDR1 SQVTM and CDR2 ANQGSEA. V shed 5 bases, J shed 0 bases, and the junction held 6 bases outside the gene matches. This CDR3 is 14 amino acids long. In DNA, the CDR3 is TGCAGCGTTCTCGGGGGAGGGAACCAAGAGACCCAGTACTTC. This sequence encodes CSVLGGGNQETQYF.

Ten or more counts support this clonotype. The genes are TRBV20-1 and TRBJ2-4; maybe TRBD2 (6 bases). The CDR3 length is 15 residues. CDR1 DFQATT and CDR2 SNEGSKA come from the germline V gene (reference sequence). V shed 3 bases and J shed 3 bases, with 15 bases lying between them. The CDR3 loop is CSARVKEGLKNIQYF. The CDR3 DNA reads TGCAGTGCTAGGGTTAAGGAGGGGCTCAAAAACATTCAGTACTTC.

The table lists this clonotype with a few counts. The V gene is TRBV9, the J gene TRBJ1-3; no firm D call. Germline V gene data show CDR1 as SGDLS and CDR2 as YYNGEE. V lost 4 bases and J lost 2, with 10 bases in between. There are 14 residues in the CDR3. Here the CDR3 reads CASSSDQPGNTIYF. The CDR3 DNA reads TGTGCCAGCAGCTCCGACCAGCCTGGAAACACCATATATTTT. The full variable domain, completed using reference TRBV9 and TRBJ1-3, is DSGVTQTPKHLITATGQRVTLRCSPRSGDLSVYWYQQSLDQGLQFLIQYYNGEERAKGNILERFSAQQFPDLHSELNLSSLELGDSALYFCASSSDQPGNTIYFGEGSWLTVV.

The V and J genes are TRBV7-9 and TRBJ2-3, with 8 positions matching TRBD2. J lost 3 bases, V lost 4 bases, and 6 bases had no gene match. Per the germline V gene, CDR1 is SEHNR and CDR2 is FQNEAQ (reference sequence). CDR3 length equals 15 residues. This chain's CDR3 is CASSSQREKTDTQYF. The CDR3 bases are TGTGCCAGCAGCTCACAGCGGGAGAAAACAGATACGCAGTATTTT.